The source of this TCR beta chain is a study of T cells in women clearing cervical HPV infection. Germline assignment: CDR1 DFQATT and CDR2 SNEGSKA (reference sequence). V was clipped by 1 base and J by 7 bases; unmatched bases: 13. The CDR3 loop spans 16 amino acids. Libraries were prepared by immunoSEQ multiplex PCR; TCRdb keeps only in-frame clonotypes and omits some of them. The sample spans some 41,000 clones; the ten largest clones claim 7.6%. Remarks on this clone: The read terminates 3 residues before the CDR3 end, so the remaining end is supplied by the germline J gene.

Sequencing used blood buffy coat. This chain joins TRBV20-1 and TRBJ1-5, with TRBD1 matching over 7 bases. This TCR derives from a woman between 18 and 70 years old with a cervical HPV16 infection that either progressed to CIN3+ or cleared (not recorded which). CDR3 bases read: TGCAGTGCTAGAGGAGCTACTTTGACAGGGAACCAGCCC. Amino acid sequence: CSARGATLTGNQP. The full CDR3 protein is CSARGATLTGNQPQHF.